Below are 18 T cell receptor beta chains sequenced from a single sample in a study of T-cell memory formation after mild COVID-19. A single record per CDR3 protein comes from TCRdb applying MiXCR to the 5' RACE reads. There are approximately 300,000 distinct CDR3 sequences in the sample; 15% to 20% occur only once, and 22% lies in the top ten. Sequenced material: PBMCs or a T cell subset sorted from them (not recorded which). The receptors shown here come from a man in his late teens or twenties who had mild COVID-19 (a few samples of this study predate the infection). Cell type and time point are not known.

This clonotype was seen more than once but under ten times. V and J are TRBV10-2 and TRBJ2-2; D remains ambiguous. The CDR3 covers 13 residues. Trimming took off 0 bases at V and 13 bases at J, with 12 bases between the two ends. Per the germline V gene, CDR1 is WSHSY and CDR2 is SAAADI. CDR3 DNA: TGCGCCAGCAGTGAGTCTAGGGCCCTGGGGCTGTTTTTT. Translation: CASSESRALGLFF.

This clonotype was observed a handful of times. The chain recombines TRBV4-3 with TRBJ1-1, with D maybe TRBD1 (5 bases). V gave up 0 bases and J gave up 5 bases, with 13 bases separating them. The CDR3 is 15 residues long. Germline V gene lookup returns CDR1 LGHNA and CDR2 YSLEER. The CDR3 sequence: CASSQEGWGDTEAFF. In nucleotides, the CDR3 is TGCGCCAGCAGCCAAGAAGGGTGGGGGGATACTGAAGCTTTCTTT.

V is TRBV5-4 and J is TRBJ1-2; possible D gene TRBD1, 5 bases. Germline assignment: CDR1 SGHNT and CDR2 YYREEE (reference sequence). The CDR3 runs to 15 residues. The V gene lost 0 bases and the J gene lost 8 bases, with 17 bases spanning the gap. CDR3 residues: CASSLGGSSSAGYTF. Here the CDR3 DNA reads TGTGCCAGCAGCTTGGGGGGGTCCTCCTCCGCGGGCTACACCTTC. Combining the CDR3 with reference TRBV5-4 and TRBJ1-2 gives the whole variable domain ETGVTQSPTHLIKTRGQQVTLRCSSQSGHNTVSWYQQALGQGPQFIFQYYREEENGRGNFPPRFSGLQFPNYSSELNVNALELDDSALYLCASSLGGSSSAGYTFGSGTRLTVV.

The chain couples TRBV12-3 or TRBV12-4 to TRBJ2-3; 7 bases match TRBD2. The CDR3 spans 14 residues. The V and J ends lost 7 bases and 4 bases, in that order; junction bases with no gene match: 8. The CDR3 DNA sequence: TGTGCCAGCACCAGCGGGAAACGTGCAGATACGCAGTATTTT. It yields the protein CASTSGKRADTQYF.

The CDR3 DNA is TGTGCAAGTCGCTTACCGGATCAGCCCCAGCATTTT. It encodes CASRLPDQPQHF. The chain links TRBV12-2 to TRBJ1-5. TRBV12-2 counts as a pseudogene. The CDR3 is made up of 12 amino acids.

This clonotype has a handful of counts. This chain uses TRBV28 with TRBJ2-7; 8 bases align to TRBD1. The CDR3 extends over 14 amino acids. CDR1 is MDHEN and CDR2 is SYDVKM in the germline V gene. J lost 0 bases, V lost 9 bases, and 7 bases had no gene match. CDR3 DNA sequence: TGTGCCAGTTCGATACAGGGGGTCTCCTACGAGCAGTACGTC. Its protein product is CASSIQGVSYEQYV.

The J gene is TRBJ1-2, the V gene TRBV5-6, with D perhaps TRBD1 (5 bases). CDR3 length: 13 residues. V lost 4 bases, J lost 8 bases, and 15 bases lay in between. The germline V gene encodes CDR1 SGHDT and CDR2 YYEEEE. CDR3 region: CASSLGTLKGYTF. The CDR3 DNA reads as TGTGCCAGCAGCCTCGGGACGCTGAAGGGCTACACCTTC.

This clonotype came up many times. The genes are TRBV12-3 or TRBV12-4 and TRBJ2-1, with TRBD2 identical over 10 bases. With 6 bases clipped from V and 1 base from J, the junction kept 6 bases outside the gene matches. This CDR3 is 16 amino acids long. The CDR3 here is CASSSLAGGSYNEQFF. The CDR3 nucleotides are TGTGCCAGCAGCTCTTTAGCGGGGGGATCCTACAATGAGCAGTTCTTC.

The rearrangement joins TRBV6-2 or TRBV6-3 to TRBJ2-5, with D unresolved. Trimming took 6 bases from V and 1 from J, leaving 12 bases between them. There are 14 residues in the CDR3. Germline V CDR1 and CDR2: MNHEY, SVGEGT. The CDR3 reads CASSYASFQETQYF. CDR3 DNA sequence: TGTGCCAGCAGCTATGCGTCCTTCCAAGAGACCCAGTACTTC.

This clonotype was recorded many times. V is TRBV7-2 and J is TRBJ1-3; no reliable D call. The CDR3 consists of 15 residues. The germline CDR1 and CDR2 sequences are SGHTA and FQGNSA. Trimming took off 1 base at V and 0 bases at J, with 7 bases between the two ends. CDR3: CASSLVGNSGNTIYF. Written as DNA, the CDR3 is TGTGCCAGCAGCTTAGTAGGGAACTCTGGAAACACCATATATTTT.

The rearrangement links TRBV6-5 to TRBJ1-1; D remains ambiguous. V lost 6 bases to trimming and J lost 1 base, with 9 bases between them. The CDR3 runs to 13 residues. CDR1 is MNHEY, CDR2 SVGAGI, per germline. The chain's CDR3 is CASSHRGNTEAFF. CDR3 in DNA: TGTGCCAGCAGCCACAGAGGGAACACTGAAGCTTTCTTT.

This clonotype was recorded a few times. The CDR3: CASSRGLAGAPNTGELFF. The DNA for the CDR3 is TGTGCCAGCAGCCGAGGACTAGCGGGGGCCCCGAACACCGGGGAGCTGTTTTTT. The genes are TRBV4-2 and TRBJ2-2, with 13 bases matching TRBD2. Germline V lookup: CDR1 LGHNA, CDR2 YNFKEQ. The CDR3 has 18 residues. V lost 4 bases to trimming and J lost 0 bases; unmatched junction nucleotides: 5.

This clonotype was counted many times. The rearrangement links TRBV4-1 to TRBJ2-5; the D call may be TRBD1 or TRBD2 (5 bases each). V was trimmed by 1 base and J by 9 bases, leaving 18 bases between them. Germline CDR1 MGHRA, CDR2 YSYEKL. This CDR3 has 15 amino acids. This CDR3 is CASSQVYYSTGPQYF. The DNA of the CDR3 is TGCGCCAGCAGCCAAGTCTACTACTCCACGGGGCCCCAGTACTTC.

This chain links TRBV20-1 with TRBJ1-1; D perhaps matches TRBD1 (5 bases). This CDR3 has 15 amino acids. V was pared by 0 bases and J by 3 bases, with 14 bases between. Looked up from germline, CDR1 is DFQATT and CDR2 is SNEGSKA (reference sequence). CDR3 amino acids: CSARDRRAYDTEAFF. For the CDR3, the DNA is TGCAGTGCTAGAGATCGCAGGGCTTATGACACTGAAGCTTTCTTT.

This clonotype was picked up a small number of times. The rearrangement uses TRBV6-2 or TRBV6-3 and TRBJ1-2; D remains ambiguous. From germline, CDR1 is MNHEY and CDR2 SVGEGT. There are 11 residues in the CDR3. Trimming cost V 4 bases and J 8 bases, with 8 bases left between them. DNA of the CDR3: TGTGCCAGCAGTTTTGGTGTGGGCTACACCTTC. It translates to CASSFGVGYTF.

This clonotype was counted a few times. The DNA of the CDR3 is TGCAGCGTTCGCCCGGGACAGGTCACAGATACGCAGTATTTT. It translates to CSVRPGQVTDTQYF. The chain uses TRBV29-1 and TRBJ2-3, with 8 nucleotides matching TRBD1. V lost 5 bases to trimming and J lost 2 bases; unmatched junction nucleotides: 6. Germline CDR1 and CDR2: SQVTM and ANQGSEA. The CDR3 is made up of 14 amino acids.

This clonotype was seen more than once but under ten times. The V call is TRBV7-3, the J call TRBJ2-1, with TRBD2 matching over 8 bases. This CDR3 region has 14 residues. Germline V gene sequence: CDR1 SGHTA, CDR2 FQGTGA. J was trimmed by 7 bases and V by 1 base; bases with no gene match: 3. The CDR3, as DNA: TGTGCCAGCAGCTTAAATTTAGCGGGGAATGAGCAGTTCTTC. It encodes CASSLNLAGNEQFF.

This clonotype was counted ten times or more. CDR3 amino acids: CSVAVTLSYEQYF. In nucleotides, the CDR3 is TGCAGCGTTGCGGTGACTTTATCCTACGAGCAGTACTTC. The rearrangement links TRBV29-1 to TRBJ2-7; D uncertain. This CDR3 comprises 13 residues. Deletions cut 4 bases from V and 1 base from J, with 11 bases between. Germline CDR1 SQVTM, CDR2 ANQGSEA.